Included here is one T cell receptor beta chain sequence, with context. The V gene lost 4 bases and the J gene lost 0 bases, with 17 bases spanning the gap. The CDR3 is 17 amino acids. Per germline, CDR1 MNHNS and CDR2 SASEGT. The sample originates from a study of technical replicates of blood from several donors. Produced via immunoSEQ multiplex PCR; TCRdb's table is partial and in-frame only. Of more than 75,000 clones in the sample, 94% are singletons; the top ten hold less than 0.4%. The sample comprised T cells isolated from PBMCs. The chain is built from TRBV6-1 and TRBJ2-3; possible D gene TRBD1, 5 bases. This sequence originates from a human donor in good health. CDR3 in amino acids: CASSGLGAVLSTDTQYF. Written as DNA, the CDR3 is TGTGCCAGCAGTGGGCTTGGGGCGGTCTTGAGCACAGATACGCAGTATTTT.